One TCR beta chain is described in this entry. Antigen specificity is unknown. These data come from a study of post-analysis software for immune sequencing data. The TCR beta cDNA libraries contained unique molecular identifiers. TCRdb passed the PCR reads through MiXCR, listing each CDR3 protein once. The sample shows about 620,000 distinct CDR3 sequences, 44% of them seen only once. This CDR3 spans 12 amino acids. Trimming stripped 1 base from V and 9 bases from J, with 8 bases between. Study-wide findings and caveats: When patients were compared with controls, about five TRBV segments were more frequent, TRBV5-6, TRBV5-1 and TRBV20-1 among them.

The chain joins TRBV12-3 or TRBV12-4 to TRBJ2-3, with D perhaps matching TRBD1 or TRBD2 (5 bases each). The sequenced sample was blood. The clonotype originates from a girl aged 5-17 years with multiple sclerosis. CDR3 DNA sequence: TGTGCCAGCAGTTTAGTCTGGGGGACGCAGTATTTT. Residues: CASSLVWGTQYF.